This T cell receptor (beta chain) derives from a study of blood T cell repertoires in COVID-19. Overall study context: The United States, Italy and Spain supplied acute and convalescent COVID-19 samples. The analysed material was cDNA or gDNA that came from T cells, B-cell-depleted T cells, or PBMCs.

The assay was immunoSEQ multiplex PCR, and TCRdb's table has in-frame clones only and misses some. The sample records roughly 140,000 clones, about nine tenths being singletons. Germline CDR1 and CDR2: MDHEN and SYDVKM. The CDR3 length is 14 residues. V lost 6 bases and J lost 3; bases outside the gene matches: 8. The sample was peripheral blood. The source is a human donor in a cohort sampled during active COVID-19. The chain combines TRBV28 with TRBJ2-7; TRBD1 matches at 7 bases. CDR3 residues: CASRGTALLYEQYF. DNA for the CDR3: TGTGCCAGCAGGGGGACAGCGCTTCTCTACGAGCAGTACTTC.